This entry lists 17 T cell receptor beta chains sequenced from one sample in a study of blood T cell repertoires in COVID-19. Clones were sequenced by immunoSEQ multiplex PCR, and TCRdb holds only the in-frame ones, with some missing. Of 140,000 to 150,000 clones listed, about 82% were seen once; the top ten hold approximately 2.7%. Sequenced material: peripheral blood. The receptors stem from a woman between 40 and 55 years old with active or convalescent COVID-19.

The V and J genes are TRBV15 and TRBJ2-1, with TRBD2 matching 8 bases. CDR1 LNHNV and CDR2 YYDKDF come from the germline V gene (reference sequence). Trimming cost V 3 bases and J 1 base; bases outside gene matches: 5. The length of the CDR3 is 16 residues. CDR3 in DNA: TGTGCCACCAGCAGGCCAAGCGGGAGTTCCTACAATGAGCAGTTCTTC. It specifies CATSRPSGSSYNEQFF.

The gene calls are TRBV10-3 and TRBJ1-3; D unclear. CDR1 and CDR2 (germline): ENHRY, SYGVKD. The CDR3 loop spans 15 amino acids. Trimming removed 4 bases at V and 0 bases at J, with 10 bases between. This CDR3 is CAISGEALSGNTIYF. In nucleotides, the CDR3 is TGTGCCATCAGTGGGGAGGCCCTCTCTGGAAACACCATATATTTT.

The CDR3 region is CASSFPGQETQYF. For the CDR3, the DNA is TGTGCCAGCAGCTTCCCAGGTCAAGAGACCCAGTACTTC. The rearrangement joins TRBV5-4 to TRBJ2-5, with unresolved D. Germline CDR1 reads SGHNT; CDR2 reads YYREEE (reference sequence). The V gene lost 2 bases and the J gene lost 2 bases, with 7 bases spanning the gap. The CDR3 is made up of 13 amino acids. Full variable domain (rest looked up from reference TRBV5-4 and TRBJ2-5): ETGVTQSPTHLIKTRGQQVTLRCSSQSGHNTVSWYQQALGQGPQFIFQYYREEENGRGNFPPRFSGLQFPNYSSELNVNALELDDSALYLCASSFPGQETQYFGPGTRLLVL.

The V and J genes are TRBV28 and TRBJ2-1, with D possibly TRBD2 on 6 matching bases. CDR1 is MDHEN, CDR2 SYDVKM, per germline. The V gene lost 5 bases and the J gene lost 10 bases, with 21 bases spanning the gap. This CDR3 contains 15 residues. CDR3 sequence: CASSHTVGPRGEQFF. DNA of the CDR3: TGTGCCAGCAGTCATACTGTGGGCCCCCGGGGGGAGCAGTTCTTC.

Here the CDR3 DNA reads TGTGCCAGCAGTTACGCCGCTAGCGGGGCCGGGGAGACCCAGTACTTC. It translates to CASSYAASGAGETQYF. The V and J genes are TRBV6-5 and TRBJ2-5; 9 bases agree with TRBD2. CDR3 size: 16 residues. V was clipped by 2 bases and J by 5 bases; unmatched bases: 9. CDR1 and CDR2 (germline): MNHEY, SVGAGI.

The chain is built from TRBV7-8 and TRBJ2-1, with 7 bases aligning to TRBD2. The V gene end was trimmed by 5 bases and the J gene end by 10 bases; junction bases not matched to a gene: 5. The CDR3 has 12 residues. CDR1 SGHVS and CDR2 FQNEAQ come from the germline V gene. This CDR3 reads CASSPVGGEQFF. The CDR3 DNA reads TGTGCCAGCAGCCCCGTCGGGGGGGAGCAGTTCTTC.

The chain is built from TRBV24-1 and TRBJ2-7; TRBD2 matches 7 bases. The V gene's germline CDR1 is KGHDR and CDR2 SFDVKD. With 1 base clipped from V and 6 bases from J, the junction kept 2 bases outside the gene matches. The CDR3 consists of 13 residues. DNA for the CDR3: TGTGCCACCAGTGATTTTTCGGGGGGCGAGCAGTACTTC. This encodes CATSDFSGGEQYF.

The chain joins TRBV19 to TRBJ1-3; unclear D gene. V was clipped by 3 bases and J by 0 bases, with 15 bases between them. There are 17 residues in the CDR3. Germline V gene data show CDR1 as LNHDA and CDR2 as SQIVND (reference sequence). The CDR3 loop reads CASSIFAAGSSGNTIYF. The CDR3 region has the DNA TGTGCCAGTAGTATTTTCGCCGCCGGGAGCTCTGGAAACACCATATATTTT.

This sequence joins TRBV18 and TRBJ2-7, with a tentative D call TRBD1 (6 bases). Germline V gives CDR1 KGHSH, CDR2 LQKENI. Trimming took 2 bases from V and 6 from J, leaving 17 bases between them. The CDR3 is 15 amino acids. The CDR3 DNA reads TGTGCCAGCTCACCAGGCCTATCACAGGGATCCGAGCAGTACTTC. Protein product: CASSPGLSQGSEQYF. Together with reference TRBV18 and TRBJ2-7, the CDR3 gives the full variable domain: NAGVMQNPRHLVRRRGQEARLRCSPMKGHSHVYWYRQLPEEGLKFMVYLQKENIIDESGMPKERFSAEFPKEGPSILRIQQVVRGDSAAYFCASSPGLSQGSEQYFGPGTRLTVT.

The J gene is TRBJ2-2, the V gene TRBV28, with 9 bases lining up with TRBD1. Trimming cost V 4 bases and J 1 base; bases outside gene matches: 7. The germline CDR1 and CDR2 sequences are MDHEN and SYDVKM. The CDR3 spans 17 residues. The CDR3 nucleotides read TGTGCCAGCAGTTCGTCCCCGGGACAGGGGAACACCGGGGAGCTGTTTTTT. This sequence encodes CASSSSPGQGNTGELFF.

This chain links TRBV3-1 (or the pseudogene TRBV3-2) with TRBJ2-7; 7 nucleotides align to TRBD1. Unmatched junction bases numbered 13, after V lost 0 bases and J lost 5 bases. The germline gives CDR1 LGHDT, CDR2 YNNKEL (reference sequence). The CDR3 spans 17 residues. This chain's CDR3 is CASSQEVSTGVSDEQYF. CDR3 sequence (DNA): TGTGCCAGCAGCCAAGAAGTCTCTACAGGGGTATCGGACGAGCAGTACTTC.

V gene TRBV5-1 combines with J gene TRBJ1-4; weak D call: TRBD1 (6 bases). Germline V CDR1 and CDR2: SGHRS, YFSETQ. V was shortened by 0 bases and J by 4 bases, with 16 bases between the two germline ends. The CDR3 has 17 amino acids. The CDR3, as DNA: TGCGCCAGCAGCTTGGGGACTTCCTGGACAGATAATGAAAAACTGTTTTTT. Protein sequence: CASSLGTSWTDNEKLFF.

The CDR3 sequence: CASSDSSGITGELFF. DNA for the CDR3: TGTGCCAGCAGTGACTCTAGCGGGATAACCGGGGAGCTGTTTTTT. This chain connects TRBV6-4 to TRBJ2-2; TRBD2 aligns across 8 bases. Trimming cost V 0 bases and J 5 bases; bases outside gene matches: 2. Germline loops: CDR1 MRHNA, CDR2 SNTAGT. CDR3 length equals 15 residues.

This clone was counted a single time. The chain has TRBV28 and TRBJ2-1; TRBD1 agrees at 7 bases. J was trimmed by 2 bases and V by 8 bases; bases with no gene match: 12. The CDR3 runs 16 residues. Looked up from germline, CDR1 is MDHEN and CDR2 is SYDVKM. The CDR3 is CASPPPDRVTYNEQFF. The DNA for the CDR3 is TGTGCCAGCCCACCACCCGACAGGGTAACCTACAATGAGCAGTTCTTC.

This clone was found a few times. This CDR3 is CAISESGGGEQYF. The CDR3 region has the DNA TGTGCCATCAGTGAGTCCGGGGGTGGGGAGCAGTACTTC. J is TRBJ2-7 and V is TRBV10-3; D is perhaps TRBD2 (6 bases). CDR1 ENHRY and CDR2 SYGVKD come from the germline V gene. V lost 0 bases and J 7 bases, leaving 10 bases between the germline ends. The CDR3 runs 13 residues.

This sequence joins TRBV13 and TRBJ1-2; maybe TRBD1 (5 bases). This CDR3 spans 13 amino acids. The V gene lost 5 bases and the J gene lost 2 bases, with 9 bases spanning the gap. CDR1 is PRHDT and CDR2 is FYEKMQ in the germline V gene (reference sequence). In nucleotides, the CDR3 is TGTGCCAGCAGCCCAGGGCGGAACTATGGCTACACCTTC. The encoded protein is CASSPGRNYGYTF.

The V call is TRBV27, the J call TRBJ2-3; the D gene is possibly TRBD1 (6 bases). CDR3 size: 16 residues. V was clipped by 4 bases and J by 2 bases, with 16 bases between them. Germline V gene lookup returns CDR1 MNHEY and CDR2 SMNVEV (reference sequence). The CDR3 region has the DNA TGTGCCAGCAGTTGGGATATAGGGGGATTCACAGATACGCAGTATTTT. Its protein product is CASSWDIGGFTDTQYF.